This is a list of T cell receptor beta chains from one sample in a study of shared clonotypes between healthy human individuals. Method: immunoSEQ multiplex PCR; TCRdb's copy keeps in-frame clones and lacks some. The data contain around 550,000 clones, around 96% of them singletons. The sample was naive CD4+ T cells sorted from blood. All receptors derive from a woman in her 30s in good health. Both conserved end residues are trimmed from each CDR3. Each record gives: clone size, V gene, J gene, D gene, CDR3 protein. A D gene is named only where the DNA matches it firmly. Size is omitted from some rows. Given values are once, few, many or a class for expanded clones.

.,TRBV15,TRBJ1-1,.,ATSRDTGPNTEAF
.,TRBV2,TRBJ2-7,TRBD2,ASSRLAGFYEQY
.,TRBV5-6,TRBJ2-3,.,ASSWKSTQY
.,TRBV2,TRBJ2-7,.,ASIRSESSYEQY
.,TRBV19,TRBJ1-2,.,ATEGRDGYT
once,TRBV19,TRBJ2-7,TRBD2,ASSILAGTYEQY
.,TRBV6-1,TRBJ2-7,.,ASSSYRGPAYEQY
.,TRBV7-3,TRBJ2-2,.,ASSWDPTGELF
.,TRBV28,TRBJ1-1,TRBD1,ASSAHGTAREAF
.,TRBV11-3,TRBJ2-5,TRBD2,ASSLGLAGLQETQY
.,TRBV5-1,TRBJ2-1,TRBD2,ASSSLAGGGNEQF